Each of the 11 T cell receptor beta chains below was sequenced from the same sample in a study of T cells after yellow fever vaccination. Via MiXCR, TCRdb re-called the 5' RACE reads, giving one row per CDR3 protein. The table records around 200,000 distinct CDR3 sequences, approximately 9.9% of them present only once. The input for sequencing was CD8+ T cells sorted from PBMCs, taken 15 days after the yellow fever booster vaccination. The receptors originated from a man between 18 and 35 years old who received the YFV17D yellow fever vaccine.

A few counts support this clonotype. V usage is TRBV7-9 and J usage is TRBJ2-7, with 10 bases identical to TRBD1. The CDR3 is 15 residues long. Germline CDR1 reads SEHNR; CDR2 reads FQNEAQ (reference sequence). J gave up 5 bases and V 4 bases, and 8 bases lay outside the gene matches. The CDR3, as DNA: TGTGCCAGCAGCTCTACCGGGACAGGGGCCCACGAGCAGTACTTC. Its protein product is CASSSTGTGAHEQYF.

This clonotype was picked up a small number of times. V gene TRBV7-2 combines with J gene TRBJ2-5; TRBD1 agrees at 10 bases. The CDR3 extends over 16 amino acids. Trimming took 5 bases from V and 4 from J; bases not matched to a gene: 10. CDR1 SGHTA and CDR2 FQGNSA come from the germline V gene. The CDR3 region has the DNA TGTGCCAGCAGCCATCCGGGACAGGGGCTAAGAGAGACCCAGTACTTC. It yields the protein CASSHPGQGLRETQYF.

This clonotype was found many times. The chain joins TRBV7-6 to TRBJ2-1; 10 bases line up with TRBD2. The CDR3 length is 18 residues. The V and J ends lost 5 bases and 6 bases, in that order; junction bases with no gene match: 16. Germline CDR1 SGHVS, CDR2 FNYEAQ. The DNA for the CDR3 is TGTGCCAGCAGCGTTATTAGCGGGGGGAACGATAAAGTCAATGAGCAGTTCTTC. Residues: CASSVISGGNDKVNEQFF.

This clonotype was counted between two and nine times. This chain uses TRBV7-9 with TRBJ2-1; TRBD2 matches 12 bases. The CDR3 totals 15 residues. Germline CDR1 reads SEHNR; CDR2 reads FQNEAQ (reference sequence). Trimming removed 5 bases from V and 9 bases from J; junction bases left unmatched: 8. The CDR3 protein is CASSTWTSGKGEQFF. The CDR3 DNA follows: TGTGCCAGCAGCACCTGGACTAGCGGGAAGGGTGAGCAGTTCTTC.

This clonotype appeared many times. This chain links TRBV12-3 or TRBV12-4 with TRBJ2-5; possibly TRBD2 for D (7 bases). The CDR3 loop spans 16 amino acids. V dropped 3 bases and J dropped 4 bases, with 18 bases sitting between them. The DNA for the CDR3 is TGTGCCAGCAGTTTTAAGTGGGGGGGCCCGAGAGAGACCCAGTACTTC. Translated: CASSFKWGGPRETQYF.

In this sample, this clonotype turned up a few times. The J gene is TRBJ2-3, the V gene TRBV6-5; 9 positions agree with TRBD1. Germline V lookup: CDR1 MNHEY, CDR2 SVGAGI. The V segment lost 7 bases and the J segment 3 bases; nucleotides outside the gene matches: 8. The CDR3 has 15 amino acids. The DNA for the CDR3 is TGTGCCAGCACCCCGGACAGGGGAGGGACAGATACGCAGTATTTT. Its protein is CASTPDRGGTDTQYF.

This clonotype was seen only a few times. The chain combines TRBV6-5 with TRBJ1-4, with TRBD1 as a possible D gene (6 bases). Germline V CDR1 and CDR2: MNHEY, SVGAGI. Trimming stripped 0 bases from V and 8 bases from J, with 13 bases between. The CDR3 loop spans 15 amino acids. DNA for the CDR3: TGTGCCAGCAGTTACTCATCGGGGGCGCAAGAAAAACTGTTTTTT. This gives the protein CASSYSSGAQEKLFF.

This clonotype was counted between two and nine times. This chain uses TRBV6-5 with TRBJ1-2; 7 bases fit TRBD1. The ends lost 5 bases at V and 4 bases at J; junction bases unmatched: 13. Germline CDR1 and CDR2: MNHEY and SVGAGI. CDR3 size: 16 residues. CDR3 nucleotide sequence: TGTGCCAGCAGTCGCCGTACAGGGGACAACATCTATGGCTACACCTTC. Its protein product is CASSRRTGDNIYGYTF.

As for this clonotype: A read error may be the cause here, since a much bigger clone is one base away. The chain uses TRBV5-1 and TRBJ1-1; D call uncertain. Deletions cut 3 bases from V and 5 bases from J, with 11 bases between. The CDR3 is 13 amino acids. Germline-derived CDR1 and CDR2 are SGHRS and YFSETQ. CDR3 DNA sequence: TGCGCCAGCAGCTACATGGGTAAGACTGAAGCTTTCTTT. It is translated as CASSYMGKTEAFF.

This chain connects TRBV7-8 to TRBJ2-3; 9 bases fit TRBD2. This CDR3 has 16 residues. The V gene's germline CDR1 is SGHVS and CDR2 FQNEAQ. V shed 6 bases, J shed 0 bases, and the junction held 7 bases outside the gene matches. The CDR3 is CASSPMLAGSTDTQYF. The CDR3, as DNA: TGTGCCAGCAGTCCAATGCTAGCGGGGAGCACAGATACGCAGTATTTT.

The table lists this clonotype with a few counts. The chain recombines TRBV7-8 with TRBJ2-1, with no clear D. The V end lost 5 bases, the J end lost 0 bases, and 11 bases lay between the germline ends. CDR1 is SGHVS, CDR2 FQNEAQ, per germline. There are 15 residues in the CDR3. Written as DNA, the CDR3 is TGTGCCAGCAGCCCCCAGCAGGCCTCCTACAATGAGCAGTTCTTC. Its protein product is CASSPQQASYNEQFF.